The following is a T cell receptor delta chain sequence with its context. This clone's antigen is unknown. TCRdb assigns this DNA the protein of a much larger clone, which departs from its translation at residue 8; this likely reflects a read error, and the protein shown comes from translating the DNA. Both library preparation methods relied on multiplex PCR with primers aimed at conserved V and J regions of the TCR genes. After purification and pooling, the amplicons were sequenced on an Illumina MiSeq platform. In the authors' own workflow: V(D)J alignment, clonotype assembly and translation were done with MiXCR, while functionality assessment and CDR3 repertoire analyses were done with VDJtools. CDR3 was defined per IMGT, and analyses were restricted to productive sequences using functional genes, excluding ORF genes and pseudogenes. A custom Python script searched for identical amino acid CDR3s of major clonotypes (frequency >=5%) across all patients and controls. A one-sided non-parametric Wilcoxon test was used to compare clonotype frequencies in patients versus controls. Via CATT, TCRdb reprocessed the public reads, and rows with identical DNA were then joined. The V and J calls reflect TCRdb's pipeline rather than the authors' work. Counted in this sample were 1,500 to 2,000 delta-chain clones; under 3.5% of them appeared once. Roughly 14% of the sample comes from the top ten.

The V end gives up 0 bases and the J end 6 bases, leaving 13 bases in the junction not matched to a gene. The CDR3 contains 17 residues, cysteine and phenylalanine counted. The only DNA kept is the CDR3, 51 bases in frame from the first base. Per the germline V gene, GEAIGNYY is the CDR1 and EKD is the CDR2. The data derive from a study of gamma delta lymphoproliferative disorders and STAT genes (dated by TCRdb to 2017 to 2018). Broadly, across the study: The LymphoTrack Dx TCRG Assay was used to build gamma-chain libraries from a minimum of 50 ng of genomic DNA. Since no corresponding Invivoscribe delta assay was available, delta-chain libraries were prepared following the standard operating procedure of the EuroClonality-NGS working group. A couple of gamma-chain samples and all delta-chain samples were sequenced twice to confirm results. The study profiled TCR gamma and delta CDR3 repertoires by deep sequencing in Tgammadelta lymphoproliferative disease patients and healthy controls, within a larger immunophenotypic and STAT-mutation study. Broad study findings and their caveats: Almost every major gamma and delta clonotype found in patients was public, meaning shared with at least one healthy donor, with just a couple of gamma clonotypes being private to disease. In whole-repertoire clustering, patient gamma repertoires grouped separately from healthy controls, whereas delta repertoires showed no separation between groups. The authors noted that NGS specificity may be reduced at low frequencies, so the public or private nature of leukemic clones needs confirmation. Leukemic cells were skewed toward terminal effectors, whereas control T cells likely spanned varied maturation stages, a difference potentially limiting comparisons between patients and controls.

TCR sequencing was performed on genomic DNA from peripheral blood mononuclear cells isolated from patients and controls. The control group, matched to the patients for age and sex, consisted of roughly 23 healthy adult blood donors (roughly 12 males and roughly 11 females) with a median age of roughly 60 years. The V and J genes are TRDV2 and TRDJ1; TRDD3 fits 9 bases in the junction. Input material: blood. The sequence was obtained from a human donor in good health. The CDR3 reads as follows: CACDTVSLGGYSNKLIF. The bases read TGTGCCTGTGACACCGTAAGTCTTGGGGGATATTCCAATAAACTCATCTTT.